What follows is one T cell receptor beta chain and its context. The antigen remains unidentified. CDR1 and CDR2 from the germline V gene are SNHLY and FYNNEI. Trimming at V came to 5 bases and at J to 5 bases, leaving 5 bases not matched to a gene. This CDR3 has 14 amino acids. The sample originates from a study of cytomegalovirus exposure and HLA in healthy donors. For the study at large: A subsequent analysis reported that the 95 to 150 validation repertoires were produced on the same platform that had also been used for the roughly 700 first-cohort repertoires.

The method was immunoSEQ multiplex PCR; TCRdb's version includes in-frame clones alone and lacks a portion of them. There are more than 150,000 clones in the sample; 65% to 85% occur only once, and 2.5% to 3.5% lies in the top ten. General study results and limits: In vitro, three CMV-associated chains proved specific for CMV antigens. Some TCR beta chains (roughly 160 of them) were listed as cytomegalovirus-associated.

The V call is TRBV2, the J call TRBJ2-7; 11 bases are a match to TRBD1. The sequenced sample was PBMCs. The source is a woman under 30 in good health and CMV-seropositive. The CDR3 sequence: CASSRPGQGDEQYF. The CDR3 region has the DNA TGTGCCAGCAGTCGACCGGGACAGGGGGACGAGCAGTACTTC.